The 24 T cell receptor beta chains given below trace back to one sample, sequenced in a study of shared clonotypes between healthy human individuals. Repertoires were generated with immunoSEQ multiplex PCR, while TCRdb's copy carries only in-frame clones and drops some. The profile shows about 560,000 clones, roughly 79% of them singletons. The sequenced material came from PBMCs. The receptors were sampled from a woman in her forties in good health. Some clones in this sample may be carry-over from other donors' samples.

The chain links TRBV7-2 to TRBJ1-3; a weak D match, TRBD1 (5 bases). The ends were cut back, 6 bases at V and 4 bases at J, with 10 bases in the middle. Germline CDR1 is SGHTA and CDR2 is FQGNSA. The CDR3 is 13 amino acids. Here the CDR3 reads CASSTQDGNTIYF. The CDR3 DNA reads as TGTGCCAGCAGTACACAGGACGGAAACACCATATATTTT.

Points on this clone: Possible read error: a much larger clone is one base away. The genes are TRBV28 and TRBJ1-2; D may be TRBD1 (6 bases). The V and J ends lost 5 bases and 6 bases respectively, with 16 bases between them. In germline, CDR1 is MDHEN, CDR2 SYDVKM. CDR3 length: 14 amino acids. CDR3 sequence (DNA): TGTGCCAGCAGTCTACCCGGACAGCTCCATGGCTACACCTTC. Protein product: CASSLPGQLHGYTF.

With respect to this clone: The germline gene is not matched at one end of the junction; a read error may be the cause. The genes are TRBV4-1 and TRBJ2-2; D is unclear. Germline values: CDR1 MGHRA, CDR2 YSYEKL. The CDR3 length is 12 residues. The DNA of the CDR3 is TGCGCCAGCAGCCATAACAGCGGGGAGCTGTTTTTT. Translated, it gives CASSHNSGELFF.

This sequence joins TRBV11-2 and TRBJ2-7; TRBD2 matches 8 bases. Trimming cost V 5 bases and J 4 bases; bases outside gene matches: 10. The CDR3 runs 15 residues. The V gene's germline CDR1 is SGHAT and CDR2 FQNNGV. Here the CDR3 reads CASSVSSGQGYEQYF. For the CDR3, the DNA is TGTGCCAGCAGCGTATCTAGCGGGCAAGGTTACGAGCAGTACTTC.

The chain recombines TRBV5-1 with TRBJ2-1; 9 bases are shared with TRBD1. With V trimmed by 0 bases and J by 4 bases, 5 bases remained unmatched. The CDR3 runs to 16 residues. The V gene's germline CDR1 is SGHRS and CDR2 YFSETQ. The CDR3 loop reads CASSLGPGQGYNEQFF. In nucleotides, the CDR3 is TGCGCCAGCAGCTTGGGCCCGGGACAGGGTTACAATGAGCAGTTCTTC.

This clone was seen a few times. This sample includes further DNA sequences coding for the same CDR3. The V call is TRBV5-1, the J call TRBJ1-1, with a tentative D call TRBD1 (6 bases). CDR1 and CDR2 from the germline V gene are SGHRS and YFSETQ. There are 14 residues in the CDR3. Trimming shortened V by 0 bases and J by 4 bases, and 10 bases separated the two germline ends. The CDR3 sequence is CASSLGGGATEAFF. Written as DNA, the CDR3 is TGCGCCAGCAGCTTGGGCGGGGGCGCCACTGAAGCTTTCTTT.

The rearrangement uses TRBV9 and TRBJ2-7; D may be TRBD2 (6 bases). CDR3 size: 13 residues. The germline V and J ends were trimmed by 6 bases and 9 bases, with 19 bases remaining between them. The V gene's germline CDR1 is SGDLS and CDR2 YYNGEE. CDR3 region: CASTPMIGGAQYF. Written as DNA, the CDR3 is TGTGCCAGCACCCCTATGATTGGAGGGGCGCAGTACTTC.

The rearrangement links TRBV14 to TRBJ2-4; the D gene is possibly TRBD1 (5 bases). CDR1 and CDR2 (germline): SGHDN, FVKESK. Trimming took 4 bases from V and 2 from J, leaving 18 bases between them. The CDR3 is made up of 17 amino acids. The CDR3 coding sequence is TGTGCCAGCAGCCCCCTTTCCAGGGTGGGAACCAAAAACATTCAGTACTTC. This translates into CASSPLSRVGTKNIQYF.

The V call is TRBV28, the J call TRBJ2-7; D might be TRBD1 (6 bases). The CDR3 is 11 residues long. Trimming pared 3 bases from V and 10 bases from J, leaving 10 bases between. Germline CDR1 and CDR2: MDHEN and SYDVKM. The CDR3 spells CASSFRGRQYF. The CDR3, as DNA: TGTGCCAGCAGTTTCAGGGGAAGACAGTACTTC.

This clone was recorded a few times. The chain is built from TRBV27 and TRBJ1-4, with D maybe TRBD1 (5 bases). Germline-derived CDR1 and CDR2 are MNHEY and SMNVEV (reference sequence). CDR3 length: 17 amino acids. V lost 5 bases and J 0 bases, leaving 16 bases between the germline ends. The CDR3 coding sequence is TGTGCCAGCAGTCTGACACAGGCAGTTACAACTAATGAAAAACTGTTTTTT. It yields the protein CASSLTQAVTTNEKLFF.

The gene calls are TRBV5-4 and TRBJ2-3; D is possibly TRBD1 (5 bases). The germline V gene has CDR1 SGHNT and CDR2 YYREEE (reference sequence). V lost 4 bases to trimming and J lost 2 bases, with 14 bases between them. The CDR3 extends over 15 amino acids. CDR3 bases: TGTGCCAGCAGCCGGCAGGGCGGTTCCACAGATACGCAGTATTTT. Translated, it gives CASSRQGGSTDTQYF.

A word on this clone: A read error is the likely source, as a far larger clone sits one nucleotide away. The J gene is TRBJ1-1, the V gene TRBV5-4; D possibly corresponds to TRBD1 (6 bases). Germline V gene sequence: CDR1 SGHNT, CDR2 YYREEE (reference sequence). The CDR3 contains 13 residues. V was cut by 4 bases and J by 4 bases, with 11 bases left in between. CDR3 DNA: TGTGCCAGCAGCCCAGGACAGAGCACTGAAGCTTTCTTT. This gives the protein CASSPGQSTEAFF.

This clone has only a few counts. This rearrangement joins TRBV5-5 to TRBJ2-1; D not certain. Trimming left V 0 bases short and J 7 bases short, with 8 bases between. CDR1 is SGHKS, CDR2 YYEKEE, per germline (reference sequence). The length of the CDR3 is 13 residues. The CDR3 reads CASSLGTINEQFF. In nucleotides, the CDR3 is TGTGCCAGCAGCTTGGGGACGATTAATGAGCAGTTCTTC.

In this sample, this clone turned up a few times. V usage is TRBV10-2 and J usage is TRBJ1-4; 11 nucleotides agree with TRBD1. This CDR3 is 15 amino acids long. Germline V lookup: CDR1 WSHSY, CDR2 SAAADI. J gave up 8 bases and V 4 bases, and 6 bases lay outside the gene matches. CDR3 amino acids: CASSAGQGAQEKLFF. CDR3 nucleotide sequence: TGCGCCAGCAGTGCCGGACAGGGGGCTCAAGAAAAACTGTTTTTT.

The chain couples TRBV6-1 to TRBJ1-1; D is ambiguous. V shed 4 bases and J shed 0 bases, with 18 bases lying between them. Germline CDR1 MNHNS, CDR2 SASEGT. The CDR3 is made up of 17 amino acids. CDR3 amino acids: CASSGERGLIMNTEAFF. DNA for the CDR3: TGTGCCAGCAGTGGTGAACGCGGCCTTATCATGAACACTGAAGCTTTCTTT.

This clone has just one count. The chain links TRBV5-1 to TRBJ1-2; D is possibly TRBD1 (5 bases). Germline loops: CDR1 SGHRS, CDR2 YFSETQ. The V and J ends lost 1 base and 6 bases respectively, with 10 bases between them. The CDR3 runs 13 residues. The CDR3 sequence: CASSLLDTNGYTF. The CDR3 bases are TGCGCCAGCAGCTTGCTGGACACCAATGGCTACACCTTC.

This chain uses TRBV6-6 with TRBJ2-7; 7 positions match TRBD1. The ends lost 10 bases at V and 6 bases at J; junction bases unmatched: 9. Germline loops: CDR1 MNHNY, CDR2 SVGAGI (reference sequence). The CDR3 runs 12 residues. In nucleotides, the CDR3 is TGTGCCACCACAGGGGAGAATTTCGAGCAGTACTTC. This sequence encodes CATTGENFEQYF.

The rearrangement uses TRBV27 and TRBJ2-3, with D unclear. Germline loops: CDR1 MNHEY, CDR2 SMNVEV (reference sequence). This CDR3 contains 14 residues. Trimming stripped 7 bases from V and 1 base from J, with 12 bases between. Here the CDR3 DNA reads TGTGCCAGCATGAATAATCCCGGCACAGATACGCAGTATTTT. This sequence encodes CASMNNPGTDTQYF.

This clone was recorded only once. The V gene is TRBV5-4, the J gene TRBJ2-1; 9 nucleotides align to TRBD1. With 2 bases clipped from V and 6 bases from J, the junction kept 6 bases outside the gene matches. Germline loops: CDR1 SGHNT, CDR2 YYREEE (reference sequence). This CDR3 is 15 amino acids long. CDR3 in DNA: TGTGCCAGCAGCTTCTTCGGGACAGGGATCAATGAGCAGTTCTTC. The encoded protein is CASSFFGTGINEQFF.

The chain recombines TRBV30 with TRBJ2-5, with D possibly being TRBD2 (6 bases). V shed 1 base and J shed 11 bases, with 14 bases lying between them. The length of the CDR3 is 12 residues. Germline CDR1 reads GTSNPN; CDR2 reads SVGIG (reference sequence). For the CDR3, the DNA is TGTGCCTGGAGTGGCCTAGCGCTCGCGCAGTACTTC. This translates into CAWSGLALAQYF.

As concerns this clone: With only one base between it and a far larger clone, this is likely a read error. The gene calls are TRBV28 and TRBJ2-5; unclear D gene. Gene TRBJ2-7 matches the end of the DNA better, so the J call may be wrong. The CDR3 is 14 amino acids. Germline-derived CDR1 and CDR2 are MDHEN and SYDVKM. The CDR3 DNA reads as TGTGCCAGCAGTTTAATGAAGCTTTACAGCGAGCAGTACTTC. Protein sequence: CASSLMKLYSEQYF.

The V gene is TRBV10-3, the J gene TRBJ2-7; perhaps TRBD2 as D (6 bases). The CDR3 loop spans 14 amino acids. Looked up from germline, CDR1 is ENHRY and CDR2 is SYGVKD. Trimming stripped 1 base from V and 3 bases from J, with 10 bases between. The DNA of the CDR3 is TGTGCCATCAGTGAGTGGGGGGACGTCTACGAGCAGTACTTC. It is translated as CAISEWGDVYEQYF.

The chain links TRBV19 to TRBJ2-1; 11 bases match TRBD2. V shed 4 bases, J shed 8 bases, and the junction held 1 base outside the gene matches. This CDR3 region has 13 residues. Germline CDR1 and CDR2: LNHDA and SQIVND (reference sequence). CDR3 residues: CASSTSGRHEQFF. In DNA, the CDR3 is TGTGCCAGTAGTACTAGCGGGAGGCATGAGCAGTTCTTC.

The V call is TRBV5-1, the J call TRBJ2-1; D is unclear. Germline V gene sequence: CDR1 SGHRS, CDR2 YFSETQ. Trimming took off 3 bases at V and 4 bases at J, with 5 bases between the two ends. The CDR3 runs 12 residues. CDR3 protein: CASSWSYNEQFF. CDR3 in DNA: TGCGCCAGCAGCTGGAGTTACAATGAGCAGTTCTTC.